This is a list of T cell receptor beta chains from one sample in a study of response to subunit inactivated influenza vaccine. TCRdb ran MiXCR on the RT-PCR reads and lists one entry per CDR3 protein. The table lists about 500,000 distinct CDR3 sequences, 16% of them singletons. Sequencing was performed on CD4+ T cells sorted from PBMCs, taken about 24 months after vaccination. The receptors come from a man between 50 and 75 years old who received an inactivated influenza vaccine. Each CDR3 is given with its conserved first and last residue. D genes are given only for firm matches. Only part of the rows carry a size: once, few, many, or a class if the clone is expanded.

v_gene	abundance	j_gene	d_gene	CDR3nt	CDR3aa
TRBV6-1	many	TRBJ1-4	-	TGTGCCAGCAGTGCCGGGTCCTCAACTAATGAAAAACTGTTTTTT	CASSAGSSTNEKLFF
TRBV12-3/TRBV12-4	-	TRBJ1-6	TRBD1	TGTGCCAGCAGGGAACAGGGGGTTCATTCACCCCTCCACTTT	CASREQGVHSPLHF
TRBV3-1	few	TRBJ2-3	TRBD1	TGTGCCAGCAGCCGGGGGACAGACTCCACAGATACGCAGTATTTT	CASSRGTDSTDTQYF
TRBV3-1	few	TRBJ2-4	TRBD1	TGTGCCAGCCGGAAGAGGCGGACAGGGGAAGAAAACATTCAGTACTTC	CASRKRRTGEENIQYF
TRBV28	-	TRBJ2-1	-	TGTGCCAGCAGTTATCCGGCCCGACGCTACAATGAGCAGTTCTTC	CASSYPARRYNEQFF
TRBV20-1	once	TRBJ1-5	-	TGCAGTGCTAGATCCGGGGAGCACGTAAATCAGCCCCAGCATTTT	CSARSGEHVNQPQHF
TRBV6-1	few	TRBJ2-7	-	TGTGCCAGCAGTGTGACACGGAGGTCCTACGAGCAGTACTTC	CASSVTRRSYEQYF
TRBV4-2	-	TRBJ2-1	-	TGTGCCAGCAGCCGCGCCGGGACATACAATGAGCAGTTCTTC	CASSRAGTYNEQFF
TRBV18	few	TRBJ2-5	-	TGTGCCAGCTCACCACCGAACAAGCCACGGGAGACCCAGTACTTC	CASSPPNKPRETQYF
TRBV6-1	many	TRBJ2-4	-	TGTGCCAGCAGGGACCTGGGTGGCTTAAAAAACATTCAGTACTTC	CASRDLGGLKNIQYF
TRBV12-3/TRBV12-4	few	TRBJ1-5	TRBD1	TGTGCCAGCTCGACAGGGACGCGACAGCCCCAGCATTTT	CASSTGTRQPQHF
TRBV6-5	-	TRBJ2-5	-	TGTGCCAGCAGTTACTCGGGCGGCTACCAAGAGACCCAGTACTTC	CASSYSGGYQETQYF
TRBV7-9	few	TRBJ2-2	TRBD2	TGTGCCAGCAGCTGGGCTAGCGGGAGGAGAGCCGGGGAGCTGTTTTTT	CASSWASGRRAGELFF
TRBV12-3/TRBV12-4	many	TRBJ2-4	-	TGTGCCAGCAGTTTGGTCCTAGCCAAAAACATTCAGTACTTC	CASSLVLAKNIQYF
TRBV5-6	many	TRBJ1-3	-	TGTGCCAGCAGCCGCCCGGCCTCTGGAAACACCATATATTTT	CASSRPASGNTIYF
TRBV20-1	-	TRBJ1-2	TRBD1	TGCAGTGCGGGAGACAGGGGGGCCTATGGCTACACCTTC	CSAGDRGAYGYTF
TRBV4-3	once	TRBJ2-2	TRBD2	TGCGCCAGCAGCCAAGACCCTATGGGAGGGAAAACCGGGGAGCTGTTTTTT	CASSQDPMGGKTGELFF
TRBV24-1	-	TRBJ2-5	TRBD1	TGTGCCACCAGTGACGGGGGGACAGGGGTTCTGGAGACCCAGTACTTC	CATSDGGTGVLETQYF
TRBV4-2	-	TRBJ2-1	-	TGTGCCAGCAGCCAAGATTTCGCGGCAGAGCAGTTCTTC	CASSQDFAAEQFF
TRBV25-1	few	TRBJ1-1	-	TGTGCCAGCAGTGCGCAGGGCTGGGAGGTCACTGAAGCTTTCTTT	CASSAQGWEVTEAFF
TRBV7-2	-	TRBJ2-5	-	TGTGCCAGCAGCTTATTAGGGGTGGCCCAGTACTTC	CASSLLGVAQYF
TRBV20-1	few	TRBJ2-1	TRBD2	TGCAGTGCTAGTCAGCGGGGCAATGAGCAGTTCTTC	CSASQRGNEQFF
TRBV20-1	-	TRBJ2-2	TRBD2	TGCAGTGCTAGATGGCTAGCGGGGGGGAACACCGGGGAGCTGTTTTTT	CSARWLAGGNTGELFF
TRBV7-9	few	TRBJ2-2	-	TGTGCCAGCAGCTCCCCCGAGGGAGTTATCACCGGGGAGCTGTTTTTT	CASSSPEGVITGELFF
TRBV9	few	TRBJ2-3	-	TGTGCCAGCAGCCCCCTTGGGCAGGGCACAGATACGCAGTATTTT	CASSPLGQGTDTQYF
TRBV6-2/TRBV6-3	few	TRBJ1-5	-	TGTGCCAGCAGTCGGACTGGACAGCCCCAGCATTTT	CASSRTGQPQHF
TRBV2	few	TRBJ1-4	-	TGTGCCAGCAGCGCAGACAGGCAAACTAATGAAAAACTGTTTTTT	CASSADRQTNEKLFF
TRBV6-1	once	TRBJ2-3	TRBD2	TGTGCCAACGGGGAGGGGTGGACAGATACGCAGTATTTT	CANGEGWTDTQYF
TRBV4-2	few	TRBJ1-2	-	TGTGCCAGCAGCCCGACATCACAACCTAACTATGGCTACACCTTC	CASSPTSQPNYGYTF
TRBV2	-	TRBJ2-1	TRBD1	TGTGCCAGCAGCGGGAACAGGGGCCGGCCGCTGGGGTTCTTC	CASSGNRGRPLGFF
TRBV7-2	few	TRBJ2-5	TRBD2	TGTGCCAGCAGCTCCCTCCGGGGGGCAGCGGGAGGGCAGACCCAGTACTTC	CASSSLRGAAGGQTQYF
TRBV4-1	-	TRBJ1-5	-	TGCGCCAGCAGCCAAGTTGATAAAGGGGCGGGCAATCAGCCCCAGCATTTT	CASSQVDKGAGNQPQHF
TRBV20-1	-	TRBJ2-1	TRBD2	TGCAGTGCTAAGTCACAAACTAGCGGCAATGAGCAGTTCTTC	CSAKSQTSGNEQFF
TRBV7-2	many	TRBJ1-2	-	TGTGCCAGCAGCATCACTAGGCTCACCTATGGCTACACCTTC	CASSITRLTYGYTF
TRBV28	-	TRBJ2-2	-	TGTGCCAGCAGTTACACAGGGTGGGAGGACACCGGGGAGCTGTTTTTT	CASSYTGWEDTGELFF
TRBV7-2	few	TRBJ1-1	-	TGTGCCAGCAGCGTACAGGTGATGAACACTGAAGCTTTCTTT	CASSVQVMNTEAFF
TRBV28	many	TRBJ2-4	-	TGTGCCAGCAGTTTAGGGGGAGGAGGAAACATTCAGTACTTC	CASSLGGGGNIQYF